A single T cell receptor beta chain is shown here with its context. This sample was taken from a study of T-cell reconstitution after alpha-beta-depleted transplantation in children. Unique molecular identifiers were incorporated when the TCRbeta library was constructed. TCRdb re-called the PCR reads with MiXCR, one entry per CDR3 protein. The table has hundreds of thousands of distinct CDR3 sequences, approximately 15% seen once; the top ten hold around 4.5%. There are 12 residues in the CDR3. V lost 0 bases and J 5 bases, leaving 6 bases between the germline ends. CDR1 is SGDLS and CDR2 is YYNGEE in the germline V gene.

This sequence was found in a male patient younger than 18 who had a stem cell transplant for acute lymphoblastic leukemia, so the T cells may come from the graft donor. The rearrangement uses TRBV9 and TRBJ2-7; D remains ambiguous. The specimen comprised PBMCs, mostly from graft donor cells, sampled 360 days after TCRalphabeta/CD19-depleted stem cell transplant. CDR3: CASSVALNEQYF. DNA for the CDR3: TGTGCCAGCAGCGTAGCGCTGAACGAGCAGTACTTC.